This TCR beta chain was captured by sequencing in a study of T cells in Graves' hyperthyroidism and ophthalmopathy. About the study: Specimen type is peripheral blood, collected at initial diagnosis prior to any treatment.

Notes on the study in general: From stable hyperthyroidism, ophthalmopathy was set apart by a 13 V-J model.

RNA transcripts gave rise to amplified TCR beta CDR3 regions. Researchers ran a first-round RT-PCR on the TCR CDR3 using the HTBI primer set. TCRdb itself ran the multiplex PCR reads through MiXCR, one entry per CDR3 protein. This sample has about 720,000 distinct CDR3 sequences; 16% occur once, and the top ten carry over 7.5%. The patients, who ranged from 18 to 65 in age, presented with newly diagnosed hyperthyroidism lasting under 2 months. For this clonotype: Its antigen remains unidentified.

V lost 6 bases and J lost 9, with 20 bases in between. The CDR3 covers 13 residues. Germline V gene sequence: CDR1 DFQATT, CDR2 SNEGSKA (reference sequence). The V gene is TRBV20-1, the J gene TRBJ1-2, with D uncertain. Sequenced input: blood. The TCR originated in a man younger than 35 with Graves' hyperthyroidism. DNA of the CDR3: TGCAGTGCCATCCCGTACAGAAGCATGAGCTACACCTTC. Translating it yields CSAIPYRSMSYTF.